Listed below are T cell receptor beta chains from one sample, sequenced in a study of cytomegalovirus exposure and HLA in healthy donors. The data were produced by immunoSEQ multiplex PCR, yet TCRdb's version contains in-frame clones alone and is incomplete. This table holds around 150,000 clones, just under 85% found once. Sequencing was carried out using PBMCs. The source is a man aged 25 to 45 in good health and CMV-seropositive. CDR3s include the opening cysteine and the closing phenylalanine or tryptophan. A D gene is named only where the DNA matches it firmly. Not every row has a clone size; where given, it reads once, few, many or a size class.

>TRBD2|TRBJ2-1|TRBV5-6|-
CASSHWTSGYNEQFF
TGTGCCAGCAGCCACTGGACTAGCGGTTACAATGAGCAGTTCTTC
>TRBD1|TRBJ2-7|TRBV18|-
CASSLRDRAVEQYF
TGTGCCAGCTCGCTCCGGGACAGGGCGGTCGAGCAGTACTTC
>-|TRBJ2-1|TRBV7-6|-
CASSPLLRDEQFF
TGTGCCAGCAGCCCTCTGTTGAGGGATGAGCAGTTCTTC
>-|TRBJ2-7|TRBV5-1|-
CASSVSQGGGGEQYF
TGCGCCAGCAGCGTGAGCCAGGGGGGCGGTGGCGAGCAGTACTTC
>-|TRBJ1-2|TRBV15|few
CATSRDSYGYTF
TGTGCCACCAGCAGAGACAGCTATGGCTACACCTTC
>-|TRBJ2-4|TRBV11-2|-
CASRSPGASKNIQYF
TGTGCCAGCAGATCCCCGGGAGCCTCGAAAAACATTCAGTACTTC
>TRBD1|TRBJ1-1|TRBV5-1|-
CASSGGTGGNAEAFF
TGCGCCAGCAGCGGAGGGACAGGGGGGAATGCTGAAGCTTTCTTT
>TRBD2|TRBJ2-1|TRBV10-1|-
CASSESGLAGDNEQFF
TGCGCCAGCAGTGAGTCTGGACTAGCGGGTGACAATGAGCAGTTCTTC
>TRBD1|TRBJ1-2|TRBV4-1|-
CASSQGTGVGYGYTF
TGCGCCAGCAGCCAAGGGACAGGGGTGGGCTATGGCTACACCTTC
>TRBD2|TRBJ2-1|TRBV11-3|-
CASSPGLAGSEQFF
TGTGCCAGCAGCCCTGGACTAGCGGGGAGTGAGCAGTTCTTC
>-|TRBJ2-7|TRBV10-1|-
CASSEGRGPYEQYF
TGCGCCAGCAGTGAGGGTCGGGGTCCCTACGAGCAGTACTTC
>-|TRBJ2-3|TRBV9|-
CASSGVDTLGTDTQYF
TGTGCCAGCAGCGGAGTGGACACGCTCGGGACAGATACGCAGTATTTT
>-|TRBJ1-1|TRBV9|-
CASSIRDNTEAFF
TGTGCCAGCAGCATCCGAGATAACACTGAAGCTTTCTTT
>TRBD2|TRBJ2-3|TRBV5-4|-
CASSVGLAYSTDTQYF
TGTGCCAGCAGCGTGGGACTAGCGTATAGCACAGATACGCAGTATTTT
>-|TRBJ2-7|TRBV7-2|-
CASSPRTSSYEQYF
TGTGCCAGCAGCCCCAGGACAAGCTCCTACGAGCAGTACTTC
>TRBD2|TRBJ2-1|TRBV5-1|-
CASSLAGGNYNEQFF
TGCGCCAGCAGCTTGGCGGGGGGTAACTACAATGAGCAGTTCTTC
>TRBD2|TRBJ2-7|TRBV7-2|-
CASSLVAGGPSYEQYF
TGTGCCAGCAGCTTAGTTGCGGGAGGGCCCTCCTACGAGCAGTACTTC
>-|TRBJ2-7|TRBV11-2|-
CASSSSLVRGGEQYF
TGTGCCAGCAGCTCTTCGCTAGTTCGGGGAGGTGAGCAGTACTTC
>-|TRBJ2-7|TRBV11-2|-
CASSSSLEGPYEQYF
TGTGCCAGCAGCTCTAGCTTGGAAGGTCCCTACGAGCAGTACTTC
>-|TRBJ2-1|TRBV5-1|-
CASSFAWGDSSYNEQFF
TGCGCCAGCAGCTTCGCCTGGGGGGATAGCTCCTACAATGAGCAGTTCTTC
>TRBD1|TRBJ1-2|TRBV30|-
CAWSVQGARNYGYTF
TGTGCCTGGAGTGTACAGGGGGCGCGTAACTATGGCTACACCTTC
>-|TRBJ1-2|TRBV29-1|-
CSVHLYREGYTF
TGCAGCGTTCACCTCTACCGGGAAGGCTACACCTTC